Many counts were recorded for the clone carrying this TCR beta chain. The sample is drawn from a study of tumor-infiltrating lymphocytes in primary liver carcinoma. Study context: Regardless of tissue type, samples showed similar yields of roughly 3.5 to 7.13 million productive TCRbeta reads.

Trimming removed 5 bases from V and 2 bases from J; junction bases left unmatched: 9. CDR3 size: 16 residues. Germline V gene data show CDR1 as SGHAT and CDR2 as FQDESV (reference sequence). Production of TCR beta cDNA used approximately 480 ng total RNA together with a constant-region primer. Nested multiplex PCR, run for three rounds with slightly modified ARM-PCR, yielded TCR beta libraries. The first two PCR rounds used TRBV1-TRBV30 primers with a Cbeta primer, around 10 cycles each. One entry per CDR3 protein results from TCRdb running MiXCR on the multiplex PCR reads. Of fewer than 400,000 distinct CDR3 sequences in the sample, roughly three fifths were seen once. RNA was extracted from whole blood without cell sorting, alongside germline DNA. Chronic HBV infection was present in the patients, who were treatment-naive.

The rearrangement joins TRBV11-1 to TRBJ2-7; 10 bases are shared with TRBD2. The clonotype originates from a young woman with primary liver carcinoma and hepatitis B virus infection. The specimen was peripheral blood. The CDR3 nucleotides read TGTGCCAGCAGCCCCCGGACTAGCGGACCAACCTACGAGCAGTACTTC. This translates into CASSPRTSGPTYEQYF. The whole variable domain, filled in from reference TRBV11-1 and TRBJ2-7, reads EAEVAQSPRYKITEKSQAVAFWCDPISGHATLYWYRQILGQGPELLVQFQDESVVDDSQLPKDRFSAERLKGVDSTLKIQPAELGDSAMYLCASSPRTSGPTYEQYFGPGTRLTVT.